This is a list of T cell receptor beta chains from one sample in a study of blood T cell repertoires in COVID-19. Clones were sequenced by immunoSEQ multiplex PCR, and TCRdb holds only the in-frame ones, with some missing. Seen here are some 290,000 clones, roughly 86% observed once, and the top ten hold roughly a tenth. The material sequenced was PBMCs or T cells enriched from blood (not recorded which). These receptors were collected from a woman aged 25 to 39 who had recovered from COVID-19. Each CDR3 is given with its conserved first and last residue.

TRBJ2-5	TRBV7-2	CASSLGDYQETQYF
TRBJ1-2	TRBV3-1/TRBV3-2	CASSQDLPGQGAIKFGYTF
TRBJ2-7	TRBV7-6	CASSPRQGAANEQYF
TRBJ2-1	TRBV18	CASSPLDAGYNEQFF
TRBJ1-4	TRBV29-1	CSPPRGTGVGKLFF
TRBJ2-7	TRBV2	CASKTSGSYEQYF
TRBJ1-1	TRBV4-1	CASSQEITGLNTEAFF
TRBJ2-1	TRBV9	CASSVGLAGYNEQFF
TRBJ2-7	TRBV21-1	CASSKAQGQGASEQYF
TRBJ2-7	TRBV11-2	CASSLDGLAGSYEQYF
TRBJ2-7	TRBV4-1	CASSQSQGLAGTYEQYF
TRBJ2-1	TRBV3-1/TRBV3-2	CASSQGPESSYNEQFF
TRBJ2-7	TRBV11-3	CASSSERDTLGEQYF
TRBJ1-1	TRBV3-1/TRBV3-2	CASSQRGLRTEAFF
TRBJ2-1	TRBV12-3/TRBV12-4	CASSFRGNEQFF
TRBJ2-3	TRBV7-5	CARSLVQRGSTDTQYF
TRBJ1-4	TRBV7-9	CASSSAGAVREKLFF
TRBJ1-3	TRBV27	CASSWSPGNTIYF
TRBJ1-2	TRBV28	CASSLFEGLRGYTF
TRBJ1-1	TRBV6-5	CASSLPGGNTEAFF
TRBJ1-2	TRBV9	CASSLNLDSYGYTF
TRBJ1-2	TRBV6-2/TRBV6-3	CASSYQRTGVEGYTF
TRBJ2-7	TRBV19	CASSGRRPPYEQYF
TRBJ1-2	TRBV14	CASSLSTVPRRGYTF
TRBJ2-1	TRBV10-3	CAISGTSFSLGSYNEQFF
TRBJ2-7	TRBV5-1	CASSGDSDEQYF
TRBJ1-1	TRBV10-3	CAITSGSMTEAFF
TRBJ2-7	TRBV18	CASSETRDRGFYEQYF
TRBJ2-3	TRBV18	CASSPGFHRDRVNTQYF
TRBJ1-5	TRBV4-3	CASSQDRGAGQPQHF
TRBJ1-1	TRBV27	CASSLSGMGGWDTEAFF
TRBJ2-1	TRBV7-3	CASSLGLAASDEQFF
TRBJ1-4	TRBV28	CASALVSSGATNEKLFF
TRBJ1-2	TRBV30	CAWSVKGAERGGYTF
TRBJ2-4	TRBV4-1	CASSQEPGRGIAKNIQYF
TRBJ1-2	TRBV2	CASRGTGEYGYTF
TRBJ2-2	TRBV29-1	CTPGGLAGGSGELFF
TRBJ2-1	TRBV7-9	CASSWGQGTYNEQFF
TRBJ2-7	TRBV18	CASSPAGGLSPYEQYF
TRBJ1-2	TRBV6-1	CASSEWPGAPNGYTF
TRBJ1-1	TRBV19	CASSITGGYTEAFF
TRBJ2-3	TRBV7-9	CASSPRGGSATDTQYF
TRBJ2-1	TRBV7-3	CASSLEWGVDEQFF
TRBJ2-5	TRBV11-2	CASSLAQWATQYF
TRBJ1-2	TRBV28	CASSIDRGYGYTF
TRBJ2-7	TRBV27	CASGPPYEQYF
TRBJ2-3	TRBV7-3	CASSFPISRTSGTDTQYF
TRBJ2-1	TRBV5-1	CASSLAAGEAEEQFF
TRBJ1-5	TRBV5-1	CASSLGTGNQPQHF
TRBJ1-1	TRBV10-1	CASSNRGISVNTEAFF
TRBJ1-5	TRBV24-1	CATSGRGNSNQPQHF
TRBJ2-7	TRBV3-1/TRBV3-2	CASSQGSSGAYEQYF
TRBJ1-5	TRBV3-1/TRBV3-2	CASSQEEGGSNQPQHF
TRBJ2-2	TRBV2	CASSEPPTKTGELFF
TRBJ2-1	TRBV28	CASRKGLAGKASSYNEQFF
TRBJ2-1	TRBV28	CASSSRRTAISYNEQFF
TRBJ2-2	TRBV10-3	CASQTASNTGELFF